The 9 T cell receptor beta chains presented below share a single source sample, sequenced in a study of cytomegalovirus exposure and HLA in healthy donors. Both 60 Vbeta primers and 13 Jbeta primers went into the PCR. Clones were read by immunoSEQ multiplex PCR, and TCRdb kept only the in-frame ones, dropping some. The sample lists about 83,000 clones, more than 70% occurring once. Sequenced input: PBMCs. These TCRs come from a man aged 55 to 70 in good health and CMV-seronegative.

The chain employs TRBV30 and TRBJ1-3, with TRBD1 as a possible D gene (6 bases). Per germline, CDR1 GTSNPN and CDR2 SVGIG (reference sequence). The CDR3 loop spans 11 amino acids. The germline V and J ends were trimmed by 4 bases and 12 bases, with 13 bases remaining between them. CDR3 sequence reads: CAWKGRGLIYF. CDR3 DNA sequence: TGTGCCTGGAAAGGCAGGGGCCTCATATATTTT.

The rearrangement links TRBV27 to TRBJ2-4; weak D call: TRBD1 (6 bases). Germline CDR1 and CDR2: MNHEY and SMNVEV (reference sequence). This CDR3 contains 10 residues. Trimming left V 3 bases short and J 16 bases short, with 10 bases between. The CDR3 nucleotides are TGTGCCAGCAGTTTCCACAGGGAATACTTC. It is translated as CASSFHREYF.

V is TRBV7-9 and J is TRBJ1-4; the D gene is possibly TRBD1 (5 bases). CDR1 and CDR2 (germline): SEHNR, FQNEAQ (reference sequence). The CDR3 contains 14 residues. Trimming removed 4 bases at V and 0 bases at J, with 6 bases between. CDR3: CASSSGATNEKLFF. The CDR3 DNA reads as TGTGCCAGCAGCTCGGGGGCAACTAATGAAAAACTGTTTTTT.

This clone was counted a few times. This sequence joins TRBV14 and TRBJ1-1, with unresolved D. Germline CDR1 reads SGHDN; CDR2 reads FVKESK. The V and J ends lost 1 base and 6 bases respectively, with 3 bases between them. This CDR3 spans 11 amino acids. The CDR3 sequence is CASSQGPEAFF. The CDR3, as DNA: TGTGCCAGCAGCCAAGGGCCTGAAGCTTTCTTT.

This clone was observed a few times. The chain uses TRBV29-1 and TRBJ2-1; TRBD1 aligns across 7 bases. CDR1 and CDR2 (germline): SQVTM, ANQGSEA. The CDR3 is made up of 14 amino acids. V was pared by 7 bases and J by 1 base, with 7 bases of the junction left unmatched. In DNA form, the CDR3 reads TGCAGCGGGTCCGGGGACAGATCCTACAATGAGCAGTTCTTC. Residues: CSGSGDRSYNEQFF.

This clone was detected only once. For the CDR3, the DNA is TGTGCCAGCAGCCCACATAGCGGGGTTAACACCGGGGAGCTGTTTTTT. Translated, it gives CASSPHSGVNTGELFF. The V gene is TRBV9, the J gene TRBJ2-2; TRBD2 matches at 8 bases. Germline V gene lookup returns CDR1 SGDLS and CDR2 YYNGEE. The CDR3 is 16 residues long. Unmatched junction bases numbered 7, after V lost 4 bases and J lost 2 bases.

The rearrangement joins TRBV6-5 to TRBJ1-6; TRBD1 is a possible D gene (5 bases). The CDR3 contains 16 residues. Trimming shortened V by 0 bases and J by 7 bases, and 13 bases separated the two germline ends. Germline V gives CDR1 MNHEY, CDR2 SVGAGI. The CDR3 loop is CASSYSGPLGNSPLHF. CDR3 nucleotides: TGTGCCAGCAGTTACTCGGGGCCCCTGGGGAATTCACCCCTCCACTTT.

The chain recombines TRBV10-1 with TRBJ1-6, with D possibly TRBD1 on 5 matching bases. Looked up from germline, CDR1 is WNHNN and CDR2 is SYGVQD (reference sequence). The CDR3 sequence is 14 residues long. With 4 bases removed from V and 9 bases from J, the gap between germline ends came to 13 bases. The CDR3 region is CASSALGRASPLHF. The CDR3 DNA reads TGCGCCAGCAGTGCCCTAGGCAGGGCTTCACCCCTCCACTTT.

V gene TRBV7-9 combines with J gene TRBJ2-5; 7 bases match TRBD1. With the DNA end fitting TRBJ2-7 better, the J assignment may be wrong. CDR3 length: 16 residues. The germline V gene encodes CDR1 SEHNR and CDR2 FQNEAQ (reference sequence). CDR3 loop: CASSSGGQGRSYEQYF. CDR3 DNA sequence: TGTGCCAGCAGCTCAGGGGGTCAGGGAAGGTCCTACGAGCAGTACTTC.